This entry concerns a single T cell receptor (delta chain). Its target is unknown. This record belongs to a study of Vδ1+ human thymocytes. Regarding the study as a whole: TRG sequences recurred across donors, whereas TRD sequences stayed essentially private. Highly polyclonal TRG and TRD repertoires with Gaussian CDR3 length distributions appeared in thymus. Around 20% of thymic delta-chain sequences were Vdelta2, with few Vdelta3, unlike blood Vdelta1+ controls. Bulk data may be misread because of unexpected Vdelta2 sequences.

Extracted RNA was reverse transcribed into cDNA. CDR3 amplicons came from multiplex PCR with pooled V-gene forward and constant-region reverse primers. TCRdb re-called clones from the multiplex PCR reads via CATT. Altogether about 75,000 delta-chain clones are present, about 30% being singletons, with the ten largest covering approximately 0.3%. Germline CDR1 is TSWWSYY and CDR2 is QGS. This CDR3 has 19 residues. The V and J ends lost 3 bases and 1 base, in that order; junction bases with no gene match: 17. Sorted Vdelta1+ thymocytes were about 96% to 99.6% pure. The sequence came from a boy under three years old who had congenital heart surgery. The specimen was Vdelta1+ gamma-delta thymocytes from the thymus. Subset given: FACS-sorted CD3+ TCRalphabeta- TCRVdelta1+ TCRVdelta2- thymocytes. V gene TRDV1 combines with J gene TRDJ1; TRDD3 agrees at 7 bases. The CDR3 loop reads CALGEKHFLYWGSTDKLIF. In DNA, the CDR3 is TGTGCTCTTGGGGAGAAGCATTTCCTTTATTGGGGGAGCACCGATAAACTCATCTTT.